A single sample gave rise to the 17 T cell receptor beta chains below, sequenced in a study of blood T cell repertoires in COVID-19. TCRdb's copy holds only in-frame clones and misses some; the assay was immunoSEQ multiplex PCR. Of 150,000 to 200,000 clones listed, about 70% are singletons. The specimen sequenced was peripheral blood. All receptors derive from a woman between 50 and 59 years old with active or convalescent COVID-19.

This clone has a single count. The chain uses TRBV5-1 and TRBJ2-5; 10 nucleotides match TRBD1. Germline V lookup: CDR1 SGHRS, CDR2 YFSETQ. The CDR3 is made up of 15 amino acids. J gave up 5 bases and V 3 bases, and 7 bases lay outside the gene matches. This CDR3 reads CASSSSGTGEETQYF. DNA for the CDR3: TGCGCCAGCAGCTCATCCGGGACAGGGGAGGAGACCCAGTACTTC.

V is TRBV4-2 and J is TRBJ2-5; 13 bases are a match to TRBD2. The germline gives CDR1 LGHNA, CDR2 YNFKEQ. The CDR3 consists of 17 residues. V lost 0 bases to trimming and J lost 5 bases; unmatched junction nucleotides: 6. The CDR3 region is CASSQEGTSGKGETQYF. In DNA, the CDR3 is TGTGCCAGCAGCCAAGAGGGGACTAGCGGGAAGGGGGAGACCCAGTACTTC.

The CDR3 region has the DNA TGTGCCAGCAGGGAGGACTCCCAAGAGACCCAGTACTTC. This gives the protein CASREDSQETQYF. This chain uses TRBV2 with TRBJ2-5; D perhaps matches TRBD2 (5 bases). The V gene lost 6 bases and the J gene lost 1 base, with 9 bases spanning the gap. Germline lookup yields CDR1 SNHLY and CDR2 FYNNEI. The CDR3 spans 13 residues. The full variable domain, completed using reference TRBV2 and TRBJ2-5, is EPEVTQTPSHQVTQMGQEVILRCVPISNHLYFYWYRQILGQKVEFLVSFYNNEISEKSEIFDDQFSVERPDGSNFTLKIRSTKLEDSAMYFCASREDSQETQYFGPGTRLLVL.

This rearrangement joins TRBV7-2 to TRBJ2-7; TRBD1 agrees at 9 bases. V shed 2 bases, J shed 6 bases, and the junction held 8 bases outside the gene matches. The CDR3 is 15 residues long. Germline loops: CDR1 SGHTA, CDR2 FQGNSA. This CDR3 reads CASSLMGQGTAEQYF. The DNA for the CDR3 is TGTGCCAGCAGCTTAATGGGACAGGGTACGGCCGAGCAGTACTTC.

This clone appeared a few times. The identical CDR3 is also encoded by other nucleotide sequences in the sample. The CDR3 sequence: CASSKRVRDRAYNEQFF. The CDR3 DNA reads as TGTGCCAGCAGCAAACGGGTCCGGGACAGGGCCTACAATGAGCAGTTCTTC. V usage is TRBV21-1 and J usage is TRBJ2-1; the table's D call, TRBD1, was not checked against the DNA. TRBV21-1 is labeled a pseudogene. The CDR3 covers 17 residues.

Note on this clone: One junction end does not reproduce the germline sequence, and a read error may be involved. The gene calls are TRBV9 and TRBJ1-1; possible D gene TRBD1, 5 bases. This CDR3 has 10 residues. The germline CDR1 and CDR2 sequences are SGDLS and YYNGEE. Written as DNA, the CDR3 is TGTGCCAGCAGCGGAAGACAGATCGCCTTT. It specifies CASSGRQIAF.

V gene TRBV18 combines with J gene TRBJ2-2; 8 nucleotides agree with TRBD2. The CDR3 runs to 16 residues. CDR1 is KGHSH, CDR2 LQKENI, per germline. Losses at the gene ends were 3 bases for V and 0 bases for J; bases not matched to a gene: 3. Here the CDR3 reads CASSPRLATNTGELFF. The DNA for the CDR3 is TGTGCCAGCTCACCTCGACTAGCGACGAACACCGGGGAGCTGTTTTTT.

This chain connects TRBV9 to TRBJ2-2; 10 bases line up with TRBD2. The J segment lost 6 bases and the V segment lost 0 bases, leaving 5 bases of the junction unmatched. CDR1 and CDR2 from the germline V gene are SGDLS and YYNGEE. The CDR3 runs to 16 residues. CDR3 DNA sequence: TGTGCCAGCAGCGTAGGGCCTAGCGGGGGCTCCGGGGAGCTGTTTTTT. Encoded protein: CASSVGPSGGSGELFF.

The chain combines TRBV3-1 (or the pseudogene TRBV3-2) with TRBJ2-1, with TRBD2 as a possible D gene (5 bases). The germline V gene has CDR1 LGHDT and CDR2 YNNKEL (reference sequence). Trimming took off 5 bases at V and 16 bases at J, with 21 bases between the two ends. The CDR3 spans 13 residues. CDR3 amino acids: CASSFEGQRPHFF. The CDR3 DNA reads TGTGCCAGCAGCTTCGAGGGTCAGCGGCCGCACTTCTTC.

The V and J genes are TRBV5-1 and TRBJ2-6, with D unclear. There are 15 residues in the CDR3. The V gene lost 4 bases and the J gene lost 1 base, with 9 bases spanning the gap. Looked up from germline, CDR1 is SGHRS and CDR2 is YFSETQ. CDR3 nucleotides: TGCGCCAGCAGCCTCCAGACTTCTGGGGCCAACGTCCTGACTTTC. It encodes CASSLQTSGANVLTF.

This clone came up once. A read error may account for a junction end that differs from germline. V usage is TRBV11-3 and J usage is TRBJ1-1, with 7 bases that match TRBD1. CDR1 SGHNT and CDR2 YENEEA come from the germline V gene. The length of the CDR3 is 14 residues. CDR3: CVSSLGQEFDEAFF. The CDR3 DNA is TGTGTCAGCAGCCTTGGACAGGAGTTTGATGAAGCTTTCTTT.

The chain couples TRBV28 to TRBJ2-5; 10 bases map to TRBD2. The CDR3 has 16 amino acids. The germline V gene encodes CDR1 MDHEN and CDR2 SYDVKM. V was pared by 2 bases and J by 2 bases, with 5 bases of the junction left unmatched. In DNA, the CDR3 is TGTGCCAGCAGTTTAGCGTCTAGCGGGAGACAAGAGACCCAGTACTTC. It encodes CASSLASSGRQETQYF.

This clone has ten or more counts. The chain combines TRBV6-5 with TRBJ1-1, with D perhaps TRBD1 (6 bases). The CDR3 spans 14 residues. Germline CDR1 and CDR2: MNHEY and SVGAGI. The V end was cut by 5 bases, the J end by 5 bases, with 15 bases between. This chain's CDR3 is CASSNRASRTEAFF. CDR3 DNA: TGTGCCAGCAGTAACAGGGCTTCGAGAACTGAAGCTTTCTTT.

This clone has only a few counts. The genes are TRBV6-5 and TRBJ2-7, with 14 positions matching TRBD2. This CDR3 contains 15 residues. Germline CDR1 and CDR2: MNHEY and SVGAGI. Unmatched junction bases numbered 3, after V lost 8 bases and J lost 0 bases. The CDR3 DNA reads as TGTGCCAGCGGGACTAGCGGGAGCCTCTCCTACGAGCAGTACTTC. Residues: CASGTSGSLSYEQYF.

The chain combines TRBV27 with TRBJ2-3, with D perhaps TRBD1 (5 bases). The germline V gene has CDR1 MNHEY and CDR2 SMNVEV (reference sequence). V was clipped by 6 bases and J by 3 bases, with 16 bases between them. The CDR3 is 15 residues long. The CDR3 protein is CASSTRVGGTDTQYF. Written as DNA, the CDR3 is TGTGCCAGCAGCACCAGGGTGGGTGGGACAGATACGCAGTATTTT.

In this sample, this clone turned up a few times. The chain links TRBV12-1 to TRBJ2-2; the D call TRBD2 from the table was never checked on the DNA. TRBV12-1 represents a pseudogene. CDR3 length equals 17 residues. The CDR3 sequence is CASSSPLTSGGAGELFF. The CDR3 coding sequence is TGTGCCAGCAGCTCCCCGTTGACTAGCGGGGGGGCCGGGGAGCTGTTTTTT.

The gene calls are TRBV28 and TRBJ2-7, with D possibly being TRBD2 (5 bases). Germline CDR1 reads MDHEN; CDR2 reads SYDVKM. V lost 0 bases, J lost 2 bases, and 11 bases lay in between. The CDR3 runs 15 residues. CDR3 protein: CASSLWGDGTYEQYF. The DNA of the CDR3 is TGTGCCAGCAGTTTATGGGGCGACGGGACCTACGAGCAGTACTTC.